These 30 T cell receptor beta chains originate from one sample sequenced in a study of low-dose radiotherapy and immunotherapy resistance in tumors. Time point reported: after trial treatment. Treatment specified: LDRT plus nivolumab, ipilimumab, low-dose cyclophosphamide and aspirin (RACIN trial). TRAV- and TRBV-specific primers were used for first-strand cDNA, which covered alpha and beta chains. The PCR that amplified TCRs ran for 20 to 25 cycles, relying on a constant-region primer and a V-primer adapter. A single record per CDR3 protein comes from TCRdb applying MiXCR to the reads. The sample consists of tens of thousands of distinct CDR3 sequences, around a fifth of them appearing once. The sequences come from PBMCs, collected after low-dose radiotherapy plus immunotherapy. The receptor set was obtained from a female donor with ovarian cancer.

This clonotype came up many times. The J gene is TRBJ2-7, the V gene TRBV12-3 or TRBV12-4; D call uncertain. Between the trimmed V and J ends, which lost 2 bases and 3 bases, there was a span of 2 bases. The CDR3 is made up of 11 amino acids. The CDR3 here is CASSLYYEQYF. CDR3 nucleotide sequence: TGTGCCAGCAGTTTATACTACGAGCAGTACTTC.

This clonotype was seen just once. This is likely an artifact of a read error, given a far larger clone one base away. CDR3 DNA: TGTGCCAGCAGTGAAGGGGGCGGGGCCTACGAGCAGTACTTC. Translation gives CASSEGGGAYEQYF. The V call is TRBV2, the J call TRBJ2-5, with D perhaps matching TRBD2 (6 bases). The J call is in doubt because the DNA end fits TRBJ2-7 better. CDR3 length: 14 residues. Germline values: CDR1 SNHLY, CDR2 FYNNEI.

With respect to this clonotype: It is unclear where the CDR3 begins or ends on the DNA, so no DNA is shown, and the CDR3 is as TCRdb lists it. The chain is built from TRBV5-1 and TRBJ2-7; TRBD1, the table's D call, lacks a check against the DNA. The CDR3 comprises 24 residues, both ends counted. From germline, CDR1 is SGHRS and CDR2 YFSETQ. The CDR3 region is CASTNQTSMYLCASMAGGLYEQYF.

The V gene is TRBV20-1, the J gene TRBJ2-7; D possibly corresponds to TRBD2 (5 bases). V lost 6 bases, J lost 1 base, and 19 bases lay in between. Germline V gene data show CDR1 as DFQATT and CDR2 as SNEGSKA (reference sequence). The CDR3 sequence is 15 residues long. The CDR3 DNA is TGCAGTGCGTCCCGAGTAGAGGGTCGTTCCTACGAGCAGTACTTC. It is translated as CSASRVEGRSYEQYF.

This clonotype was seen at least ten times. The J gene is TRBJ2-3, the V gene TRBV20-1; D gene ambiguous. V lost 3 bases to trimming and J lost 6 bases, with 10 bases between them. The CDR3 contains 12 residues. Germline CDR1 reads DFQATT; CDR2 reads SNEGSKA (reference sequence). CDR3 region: CSASPSEDTQYF. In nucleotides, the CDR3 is TGCAGTGCTAGCCCCTCGGAGGATACGCAGTATTTT.

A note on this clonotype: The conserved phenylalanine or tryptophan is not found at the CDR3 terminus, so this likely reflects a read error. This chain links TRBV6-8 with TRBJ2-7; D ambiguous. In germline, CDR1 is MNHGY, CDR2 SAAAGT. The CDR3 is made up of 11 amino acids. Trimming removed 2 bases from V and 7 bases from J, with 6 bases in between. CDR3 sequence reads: CASSYLGEQYS. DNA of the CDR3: TGTGCCAGCAGTTACCTAGGGGAGCAGTACTCC.

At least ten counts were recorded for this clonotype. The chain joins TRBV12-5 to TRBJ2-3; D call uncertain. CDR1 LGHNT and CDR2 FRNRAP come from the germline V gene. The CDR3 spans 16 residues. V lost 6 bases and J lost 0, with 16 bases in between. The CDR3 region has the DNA TGTGCTAGTGGAACCCAACTTGCGACTAGCACAGATACGCAGTATTTT. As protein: CASGTQLATSTDTQYF.

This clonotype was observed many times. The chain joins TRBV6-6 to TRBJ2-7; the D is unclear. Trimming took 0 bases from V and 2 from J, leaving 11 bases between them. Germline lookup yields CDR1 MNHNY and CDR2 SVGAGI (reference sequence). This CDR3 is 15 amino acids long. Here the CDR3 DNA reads TGTGCCAGCAGTTACTCATCGCCCGACCCCTACGAGCAGTACTTC. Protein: CASSYSSPDPYEQYF.

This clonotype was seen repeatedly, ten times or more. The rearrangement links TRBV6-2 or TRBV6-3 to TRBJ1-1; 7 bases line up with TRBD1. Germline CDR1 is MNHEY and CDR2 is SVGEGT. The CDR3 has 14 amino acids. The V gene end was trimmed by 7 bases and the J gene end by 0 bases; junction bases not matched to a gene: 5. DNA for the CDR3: TGTGCCAGCAACCCGGGACAGCTGAACACTGAAGCTTTCTTT. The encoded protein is CASNPGQLNTEAFF.

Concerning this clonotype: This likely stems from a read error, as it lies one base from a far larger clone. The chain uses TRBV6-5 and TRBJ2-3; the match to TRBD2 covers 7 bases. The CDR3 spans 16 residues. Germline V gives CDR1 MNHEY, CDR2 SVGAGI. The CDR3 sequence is CATRAEASGRTDAQYF. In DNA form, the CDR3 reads TGTGCCACCCGGGCCGAGGCTAGCGGACGCACAGATGCGCAGTATTTT.

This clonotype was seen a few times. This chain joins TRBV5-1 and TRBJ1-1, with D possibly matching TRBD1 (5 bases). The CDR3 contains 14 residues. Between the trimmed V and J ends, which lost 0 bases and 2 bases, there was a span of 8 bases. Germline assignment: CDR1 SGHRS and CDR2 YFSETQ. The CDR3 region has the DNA TGCGCCAGCAGCTTGGCAGGGATAAACACTGAAGCTTTCTTT. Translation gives CASSLAGINTEAFF.

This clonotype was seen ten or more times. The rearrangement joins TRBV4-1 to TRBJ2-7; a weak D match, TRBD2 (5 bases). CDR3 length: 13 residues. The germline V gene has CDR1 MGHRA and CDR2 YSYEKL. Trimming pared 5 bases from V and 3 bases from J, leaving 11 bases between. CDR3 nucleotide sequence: TGCGCCAGCAGCGCCGACTACTTCTACGAGCAGTACTTC. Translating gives CASSADYFYEQYF.

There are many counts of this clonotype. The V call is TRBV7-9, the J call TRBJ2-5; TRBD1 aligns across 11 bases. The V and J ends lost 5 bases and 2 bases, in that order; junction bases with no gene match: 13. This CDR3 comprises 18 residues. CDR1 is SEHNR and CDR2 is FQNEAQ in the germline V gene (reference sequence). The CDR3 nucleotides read TGTGCCAGCAGCGCGGGGACAGGGGGGATGGATTGGCAAGAGACCCAGTACTTC. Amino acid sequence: CASSAGTGGMDWQETQYF.

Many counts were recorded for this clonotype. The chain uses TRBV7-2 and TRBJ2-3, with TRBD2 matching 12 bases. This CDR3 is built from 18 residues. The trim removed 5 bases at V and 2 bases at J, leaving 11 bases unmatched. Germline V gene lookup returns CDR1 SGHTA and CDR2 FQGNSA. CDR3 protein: CASSLNPTSGGSTDTQYF. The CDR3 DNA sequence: TGTGCCAGCAGCCTCAACCCGACTAGCGGGGGCTCCACAGATACGCAGTATTTT.

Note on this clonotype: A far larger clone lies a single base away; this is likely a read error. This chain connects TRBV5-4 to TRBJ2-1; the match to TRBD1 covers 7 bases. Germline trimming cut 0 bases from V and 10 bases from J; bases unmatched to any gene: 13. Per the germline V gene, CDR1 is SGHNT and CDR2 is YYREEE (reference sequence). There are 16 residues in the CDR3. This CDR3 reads CASSLARQGRSYEQFF. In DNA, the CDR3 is TGTGCCAGCAGCTTGGCCCGACAGGGTCGTTCCTACGAGCAGTTCTTC.

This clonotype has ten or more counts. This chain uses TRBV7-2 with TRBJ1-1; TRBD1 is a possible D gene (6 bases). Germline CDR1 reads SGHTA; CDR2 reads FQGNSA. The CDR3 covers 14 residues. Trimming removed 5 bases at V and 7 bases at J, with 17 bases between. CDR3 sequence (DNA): TGTGCCAGCAGCCAGAGGGGGGTAGTCGGTGAAGCTTTCTTT. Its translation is CASSQRGVVGEAFF.

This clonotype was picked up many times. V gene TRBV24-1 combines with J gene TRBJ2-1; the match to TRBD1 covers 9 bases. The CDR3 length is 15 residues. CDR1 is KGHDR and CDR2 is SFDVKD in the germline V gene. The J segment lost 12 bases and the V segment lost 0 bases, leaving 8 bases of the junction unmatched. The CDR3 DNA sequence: TGTGCCACCAGTGATTTGGGACAGGGGTCCCCGGCGCAGTTCTTC. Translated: CATSDLGQGSPAQFF.

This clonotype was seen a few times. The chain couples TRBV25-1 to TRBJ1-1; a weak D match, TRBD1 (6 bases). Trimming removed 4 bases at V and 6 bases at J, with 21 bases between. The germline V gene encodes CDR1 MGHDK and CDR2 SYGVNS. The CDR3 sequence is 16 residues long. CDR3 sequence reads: CASSALEGVGRAEAFF. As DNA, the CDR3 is TGTGCCAGCAGTGCGTTAGAGGGGGTAGGCCGAGCTGAAGCTTTCTTT.

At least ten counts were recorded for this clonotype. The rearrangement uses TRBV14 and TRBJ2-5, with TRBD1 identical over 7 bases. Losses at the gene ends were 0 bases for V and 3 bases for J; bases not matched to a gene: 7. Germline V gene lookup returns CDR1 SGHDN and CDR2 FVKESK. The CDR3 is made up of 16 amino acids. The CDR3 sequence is CASSQDKGGIKETQYF. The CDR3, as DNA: TGTGCCAGCAGCCAAGATAAAGGGGGCATCAAAGAGACCCAGTACTTC.

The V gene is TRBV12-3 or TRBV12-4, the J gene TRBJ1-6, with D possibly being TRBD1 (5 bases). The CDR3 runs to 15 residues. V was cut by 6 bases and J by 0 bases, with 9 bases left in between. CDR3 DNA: TGTGCCAGCAGCTACAGGAGCTCCTATAATTCACCCCTCCACTTT. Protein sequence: CASSYRSSYNSPLHF.

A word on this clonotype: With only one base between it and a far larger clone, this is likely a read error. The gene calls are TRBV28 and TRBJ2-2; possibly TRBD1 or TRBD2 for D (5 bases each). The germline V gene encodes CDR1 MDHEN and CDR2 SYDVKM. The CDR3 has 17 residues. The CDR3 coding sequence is TGTGCCACCAGTGAAGAAAATCGGACCGAGGGGTACGGGGAGCTGTTTTTT. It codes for CATSEENRTEGYGELFF.

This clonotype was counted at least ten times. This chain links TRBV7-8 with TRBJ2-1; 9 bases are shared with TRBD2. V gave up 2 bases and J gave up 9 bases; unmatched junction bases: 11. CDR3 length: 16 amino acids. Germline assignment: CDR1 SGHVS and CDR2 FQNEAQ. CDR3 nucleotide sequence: TGTGCCAGCAGCTTACCGGAGCGGGGGGTTACAAGTGAGCAGTTCTTC. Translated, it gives CASSLPERGVTSEQFF.

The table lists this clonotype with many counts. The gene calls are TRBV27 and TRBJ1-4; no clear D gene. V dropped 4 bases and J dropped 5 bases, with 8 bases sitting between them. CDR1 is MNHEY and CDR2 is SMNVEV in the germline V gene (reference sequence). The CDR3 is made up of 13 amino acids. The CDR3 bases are TGTGCCAGCAGTTCCCAAATAAATGAAAAACTGTTTTTT. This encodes CASSSQINEKLFF.

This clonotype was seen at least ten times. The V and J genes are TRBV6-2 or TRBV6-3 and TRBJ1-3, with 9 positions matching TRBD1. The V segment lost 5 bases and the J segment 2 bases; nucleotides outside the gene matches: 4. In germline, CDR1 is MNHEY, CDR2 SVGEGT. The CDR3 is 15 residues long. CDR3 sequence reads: CASSAGTGTGNTIYF. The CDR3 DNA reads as TGTGCCAGCAGTGCCGGGACAGGGACTGGAAACACCATATATTTT.

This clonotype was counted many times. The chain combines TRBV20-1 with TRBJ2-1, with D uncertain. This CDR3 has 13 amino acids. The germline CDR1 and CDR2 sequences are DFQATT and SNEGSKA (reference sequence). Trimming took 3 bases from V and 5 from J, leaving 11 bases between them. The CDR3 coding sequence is TGCAGTGCTAGTTCCGGCAGACACAATGAGCAGTTCTTC. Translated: CSASSGRHNEQFF.

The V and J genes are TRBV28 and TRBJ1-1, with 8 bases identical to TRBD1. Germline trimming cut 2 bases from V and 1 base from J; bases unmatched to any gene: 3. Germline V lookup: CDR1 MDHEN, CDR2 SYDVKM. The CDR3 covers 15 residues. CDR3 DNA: TGTGCCAGCAGTTTACAGGGGGCGCCGAACACTGAAGCTTTCTTT. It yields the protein CASSLQGAPNTEAFF.

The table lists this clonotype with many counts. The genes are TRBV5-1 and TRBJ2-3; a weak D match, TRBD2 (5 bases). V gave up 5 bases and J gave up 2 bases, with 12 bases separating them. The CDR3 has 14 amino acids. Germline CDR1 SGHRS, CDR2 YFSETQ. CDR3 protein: CASSRSGITDTQYF. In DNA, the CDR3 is TGCGCCAGCAGTCGCTCGGGGATCACAGATACGCAGTATTTT. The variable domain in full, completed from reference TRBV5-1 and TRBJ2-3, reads KAGVTQTPRYLIKTRGQQVTLSCSPISGHRSVSWYQQTPGQGLQFLFEYFSETQRNKGNFPGRFSGRQFSNSRSEMNVSTLELGDSALYLCASSRSGITDTQYFGPGTRLTVL.

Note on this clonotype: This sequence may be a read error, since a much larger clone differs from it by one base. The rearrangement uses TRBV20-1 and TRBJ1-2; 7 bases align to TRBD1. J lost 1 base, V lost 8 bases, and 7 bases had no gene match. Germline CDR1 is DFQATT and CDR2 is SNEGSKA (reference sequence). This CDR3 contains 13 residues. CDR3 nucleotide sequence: TGCAGTACAAGACAGGGCTTTAACTATGGCTACACCTTC. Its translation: CSTRQGFNYGYTF.

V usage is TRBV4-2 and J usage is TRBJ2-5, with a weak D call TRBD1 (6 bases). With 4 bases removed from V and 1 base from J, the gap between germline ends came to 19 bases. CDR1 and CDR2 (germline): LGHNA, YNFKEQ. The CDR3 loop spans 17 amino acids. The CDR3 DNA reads TGTGCCAGCAGCCCTTACTTTGGGGGCAGCCGCCAAGAGACCCAGTACTTC. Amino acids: CASSPYFGGSRQETQYF.

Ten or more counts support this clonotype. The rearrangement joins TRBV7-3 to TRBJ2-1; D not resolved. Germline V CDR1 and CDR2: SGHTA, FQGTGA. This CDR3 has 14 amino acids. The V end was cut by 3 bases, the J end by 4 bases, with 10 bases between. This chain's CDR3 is CASSLGYGYNEQFF. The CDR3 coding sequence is TGTGCCAGCAGCTTGGGGTATGGATACAATGAGCAGTTCTTC.